This entry describes one TCR beta chain. The antigen is undetermined. The data were produced by immunoSEQ multiplex PCR, yet TCRdb's version contains in-frame clones alone and is incomplete. The sample includes under 60,000 clones, approximately 90% of them seen just once. These data originate in a study of T cells in localized non-small cell lung cancer. Study findings and constraints: Greater T cell density in blood accompanied longer overall survival. Sequencing was limited to one tumor region, leaving the possibility of heterogeneity open. Clonality peaked in uninvolved adjacent lung rather than tumor.

Unmatched junction bases numbered 4, after V lost 4 bases and J lost 4 bases. Germline V CDR1 and CDR2: LNHDA, SQIVND (reference sequence). This CDR3 spans 14 amino acids. The chain employs TRBV19 and TRBJ2-7; 10 bases map to TRBD2. The clonotype was recovered from a male donor aged 60 or older with stage III squamous cell lung carcinoma. Material: peripheral blood, obtained before any cancer treatment. CDR3 sequence: CASSNRAGGYEQYF. The CDR3 nucleotides read TGTGCCAGTAGTAACCGAGCGGGAGGGTACGAGCAGTACTTC.